These 32 T cell receptor beta chains originate from one sample sequenced in a study of T cell repertoires in cytomegalovirus infection. TCRdb independently ran MiXCR on the reads; one entry per CDR3 protein. The table lists about 900,000 distinct CDR3 sequences, roughly 30% of them singletons. These receptors have no known antigen. The sequences come from cultured CD8+ T cells from PBMCs, collected from culture after CMV antigen stimulation. The receptors were sampled from a human donor in good health (CMV status not recorded). Some clones in this sample may be carry-over from other donors' samples.

This clonotype was seen only a few times. The V and J genes are TRBV28 and TRBJ1-1; D is possibly TRBD1 (6 bases). V was pared by 6 bases and J by 1 base, with 15 bases between. The CDR3 is made up of 15 amino acids. CDR1 and CDR2 (germline): MDHEN, SYDVKM. CDR3 coding DNA: TGTGCCAGCAGCTGGGGGGGGCGCTGGAACACTGAAGCTTTCTTT. Its translation: CASSWGGRWNTEAFF.

This clonotype occurred a few times. The chain is built from TRBV7-9 and TRBJ1-2; 9 nucleotides line up with TRBD1. V shed 5 bases, J shed 4 bases, and the junction held 11 bases outside the gene matches. Germline V lookup: CDR1 SEHNR, CDR2 FQNEAQ (reference sequence). This CDR3 region has 16 residues. In DNA, the CDR3 is TGTGCCAGCAGCCCTAGGCCGACAGGGGGAGGCTATGGCTACACCTTC. Its protein is CASSPRPTGGGYGYTF. The full variable domain, rest sourced from reference TRBV7-9 and TRBJ1-2, is DTGVSQNPRHKITKRGQNVTFRCDPISEHNRLYWYRQTLGQGPEFLTYFQNEAQLEKSRLLSDRFSAERPKGSFSTLEIQRTEQGDSAMYLCASSPRPTGGGYGYTFGSGTRLTVV.

This clonotype was seen repeatedly, ten times or more. V gene TRBV7-2 combines with J gene TRBJ2-1; 9 bases are a match to TRBD2. Germline CDR1 reads SGHTA; CDR2 reads FQGNSA. The CDR3 sequence is 15 residues long. V dropped 6 bases and J dropped 7; count of bases not matched to a gene: 10. The CDR3 DNA reads TGTGCCAGCAGTGGGGCGGGGGGGAGCGGGAATGAGCAGTTCTTC. Its protein product is CASSGAGGSGNEQFF.

The V call is TRBV7-9, the J call TRBJ1-4, with a tentative D call TRBD1 (5 bases). Germline CDR1 is SEHNR and CDR2 is FQNEAQ (reference sequence). The CDR3 sequence is 17 residues long. The ends were cut back, 4 bases at V and 0 bases at J, with 15 bases in the middle. The CDR3 spells CASSSWDRRSTNEKLFF. CDR3 in DNA: TGTGCCAGCAGCTCCTGGGACCGACGCTCAACTAATGAAAAACTGTTTTTT. The full variable domain, rest sourced from reference TRBV7-9 and TRBJ1-4, is DTGVSQNPRHKITKRGQNVTFRCDPISEHNRLYWYRQTLGQGPEFLTYFQNEAQLEKSRLLSDRFSAERPKGSFSTLEIQRTEQGDSAMYLCASSSWDRRSTNEKLFFGSGTQLSVL.

The CDR3 sequence: CSARGVVTGANVLTF. CDR3 sequence (DNA): TGCAGTGCTAGAGGGGTAGTAACTGGGGCCAACGTCCTGACTTTC. The chain combines TRBV20-1 with TRBJ2-6, with D uncertain. Germline lookup yields CDR1 DFQATT and CDR2 SNEGSKA (reference sequence). This CDR3 has 15 residues. V lost 1 base and J 2 bases, leaving 9 bases between the germline ends.

This sequence joins TRBV27 and TRBJ2-3; the D is unclear. Looked up from germline, CDR1 is MNHEY and CDR2 is SMNVEV (reference sequence). The CDR3 has 16 residues. V gave up 5 bases and J gave up 4 bases, with 19 bases separating them. The chain's CDR3 is CASSPVGTNPADTQYF. CDR3 DNA sequence: TGTGCCAGCAGTCCCGTGGGCACTAACCCTGCAGATACGCAGTATTTT.

The chain is built from TRBV7-6 and TRBJ2-2; 11 positions agree with TRBD1. The CDR3 contains 16 residues. Trimming removed 5 bases from V and 5 bases from J; junction bases left unmatched: 7. CDR1 SGHVS and CDR2 FNYEAQ come from the germline V gene. CDR3 loop: CASSASGTGGTGELFF. In DNA, the CDR3 is TGTGCCAGCAGCGCGTCCGGGACAGGGGGAACCGGGGAGCTGTTTTTT. The full variable domain, in which reference TRBV7-6 and TRBJ2-2 provide the parts outside the CDR3, is GAGVSQSPRYKVTKRGQDVALRCDPISGHVSLYWYRQALGQGPEFLTYFNYEAQQDKSGLPNDRFSAERPEGSISTLTIQRTEQRDSAMYRCASSASGTGGTGELFFGEGSRLTVL.

This clonotype was detected only once. The J gene is TRBJ1-4, the V gene TRBV7-8; possible D gene TRBD1, 5 bases. Per germline, CDR1 SGHVS and CDR2 FQNEAQ. CDR3 length equals 17 residues. V lost 5 bases and J 0 bases, leaving 16 bases between the germline ends. The CDR3 loop reads CASSPEGTPATNEKLFF. The CDR3 DNA follows: TGTGCCAGCAGCCCCGAGGGGACCCCTGCAACTAATGAAAAACTGTTTTTT.

This chain joins TRBV10-2 and TRBJ2-7; 11 bases fit TRBD1. The CDR3 covers 16 residues. CDR1 WSHSY and CDR2 SAAADI come from the germline V gene. Unmatched junction bases numbered 12, after V lost 4 bases and J lost 7 bases. The CDR3 loop is CASSGGPGTGGREQYF. DNA of the CDR3: TGCGCCAGCAGTGGGGGGCCCGGGACAGGGGGAAGGGAGCAGTACTTC.

This clonotype was seen at least ten times. CDR3 amino acids: CASSLDGGQGGGTDTQYF. The DNA for the CDR3 is TGTGCCAGCAGCTTAGATGGAGGGCAGGGGGGGGGCACAGATACGCAGTATTTT. V gene TRBV7-2 combines with J gene TRBJ2-3, with D tentatively TRBD1 or TRBD2 (7 bases each). V lost 1 base, J lost 1 base, and 18 bases lay in between. Germline V CDR1 and CDR2: SGHTA, FQGNSA. The CDR3 runs 18 residues.

This sequence joins TRBV7-9 and TRBJ2-7; possible D gene TRBD1, 5 bases. V dropped 5 bases and J dropped 7 bases, with 15 bases sitting between them. The CDR3 runs to 13 residues. Per the germline V gene, CDR1 is SEHNR and CDR2 is FQNEAQ (reference sequence). Here the CDR3 reads CASSQGGHWEQYF. For the CDR3, the DNA is TGTGCCAGCAGCCAGGGTGGACATTGGGAGCAGTACTTC. Together with reference TRBV7-9 and TRBJ2-7, the CDR3 gives the full variable domain: DTGVSQNPRHKITKRGQNVTFRCDPISEHNRLYWYRQTLGQGPEFLTYFQNEAQLEKSRLLSDRFSAERPKGSFSTLEIQRTEQGDSAMYLCASSQGGHWEQYFGPGTRLTVT.

This clonotype was recorded once. V gene TRBV4-3 combines with J gene TRBJ2-2, with 9 bases aligning to TRBD2. Germline V lookup: CDR1 LGHNA, CDR2 YSLEER. There are 16 residues in the CDR3. Trimming cost V 3 bases and J 6 bases; bases outside gene matches: 8. The CDR3 coding sequence is TGCGCCAGCAGCCAGAGAGCGGGGGGATCCCCCGGGGAGCTGTTTTTT. Encoded protein: CASSQRAGGSPGELFF.

This clonotype came up a few times. The rearrangement links TRBV5-5 to TRBJ1-1; 8 bases are shared with TRBD1. This CDR3 has 15 amino acids. The V gene end was trimmed by 0 bases and the J gene end by 5 bases; junction bases not matched to a gene: 6. Germline V gene data show CDR1 as SGHKS and CDR2 as YYEKEE (reference sequence). DNA of the CDR3: TGTGCCAGCAGCTTGGCAGGGGGCACGGAAACTGAAGCTTTCTTT. Translated: CASSLAGGTETEAFF. The full variable domain, rest sourced from reference TRBV5-5 and TRBJ1-1, is DAGVTQSPTHLIKTRGQQVTLRCSPISGHKSVSWYQQVLGQGPQFIFQYYEKEERGRGNFPDRFSARQFPNYSSELNVNALLLGDSALYLCASSLAGGTETEAFFGQGTRLTVV.

The chain is built from TRBV10-3 and TRBJ2-7; 13 bases are a match to TRBD2. Germline V gives CDR1 ENHRY, CDR2 SYGVKD. This CDR3 comprises 18 residues. V lost 4 bases, J lost 3 bases, and 12 bases stayed unmatched. The CDR3 here is CAISVRLAGGPENYEQYF. In DNA form, the CDR3 reads TGTGCCATCAGTGTCAGACTAGCGGGGGGCCCAGAGAACTACGAGCAGTACTTC.

There are a few counts of this clonotype. V is TRBV7-8 and J is TRBJ1-3; D uncertain. The CDR3 extends over 14 amino acids. Germline-derived CDR1 and CDR2 are SGHVS and FQNEAQ. Trimming took 8 bases from V and 0 from J, leaving 11 bases between them. The CDR3 DNA reads as TGTGCCAGCTTCGTCGCTGGCTCTGGAAACACCATATATTTT. Amino acid sequence: CASFVAGSGNTIYF.

The CDR3 here is CAAGLPYNEQFF. CDR3 coding DNA: TGTGCCGCGGGGCTGCCCTACAATGAGCAGTTCTTC. The chain joins TRBV10-3 to TRBJ2-1; TRBD2 is a possible D gene (6 bases). Germline CDR1 ENHRY, CDR2 SYGVKD. V dropped 11 bases and J dropped 2 bases, with 10 bases sitting between them. There are 12 residues in the CDR3.

The CDR3 protein is CASSNGRPSSYNSPLHF. The CDR3 DNA is TGTGCCAGCAGCAATGGCCGGCCGAGCTCCTATAATTCACCCCTCCACTTT. This rearrangement joins TRBV6-1 to TRBJ1-6; D is ambiguous. CDR1 and CDR2 (germline): MNHNS, SASEGT. V was clipped by 6 bases and J by 0 bases, with 15 bases between them. This CDR3 spans 17 amino acids.

The chain joins TRBV5-4 to TRBJ1-2; D is unresolved. The CDR3 has 15 amino acids. Between the trimmed V and J ends, which lost 4 bases and 4 bases, there was a span of 17 bases. Germline-derived CDR1 and CDR2 are SGHNT and YYREEE (reference sequence). In nucleotides, the CDR3 is TGTGCCAGCAGCCCCGGTGGAGGATACTCCTATGGCTACACCTTC. Its translation is CASSPGGGYSYGYTF.

V is TRBV27 and J is TRBJ1-6; weak D call: TRBD1 (5 bases). The germline gives CDR1 MNHEY, CDR2 SMNVEV (reference sequence). The CDR3 sequence is 14 residues long. Between the trimmed V and J ends, which lost 4 bases and 4 bases, there was a span of 8 bases. CDR3: CASSWGEYNSPLHF. As DNA, the CDR3 is TGTGCCAGCAGTTGGGGGGAGTATAATTCACCCCTCCACTTT.

In this sample, this clonotype turned up many times. The CDR3 DNA is TGTGCCAGCTCCTCAGGGGGTTCCACCGGGGAGCTGTTTTTT. This gives the protein CASSSGGSTGELFF. V gene TRBV11-3 combines with J gene TRBJ2-2; 7 bases line up with TRBD1. V was pared by 8 bases and J by 4 bases, with 7 bases of the junction left unmatched. Germline CDR1 SGHNT, CDR2 YENEEA. This CDR3 has 14 amino acids.

The chain carries TRBV4-1 and TRBJ1-1, with D possibly matching TRBD1 (6 bases). Germline V gives CDR1 MGHRA, CDR2 YSYEKL. V was pared by 1 base and J by 1 base, with 16 bases between. The CDR3 covers 17 residues. CDR3 nucleotides: TGCGCCAGCAGCCAAGGATACGCAGGGGCCGGGAACACTGAAGCTTTCTTT. Translating gives CASSQGYAGAGNTEAFF.

The rearrangement joins TRBV14 to TRBJ2-7; TRBD2 is a possible D gene (6 bases). Germline CDR1 and CDR2: SGHDN and FVKESK. This CDR3 has 14 amino acids. Trimming removed 5 bases from V and 3 bases from J, with 14 bases in between. This CDR3 is CASSSGLGNYEQYV. CDR3 coding DNA: TGTGCCAGCAGCTCGGGACTGGGGAACTACGAGCAGTACGTC.

This clonotype was seen only a few times. This chain joins TRBV12-5 and TRBJ2-3; 12 bases agree with TRBD2. Per germline, CDR1 LGHNT and CDR2 FRNRAP. The J segment lost 0 bases and the V segment lost 3 bases, leaving 4 bases of the junction unmatched. The CDR3 runs to 17 residues. The CDR3 bases are TGTGCTAGTGGTTTTGGACTAGCGGGGTCAAGCACAGATACGCAGTATTTT. Amino acids: CASGFGLAGSSTDTQYF.

This clonotype was observed a handful of times. The chain is built from TRBV7-8 and TRBJ1-3; TRBD1 agrees at 7 bases. Losses at the gene ends were 4 bases for V and 0 bases for J; bases not matched to a gene: 9. The CDR3 runs to 17 residues. In germline, CDR1 is SGHVS, CDR2 FQNEAQ. CDR3 sequence (DNA): TGTGCCAGCAGCTCGGTGGGACAGCTATTCTCTGGAAACACCATATATTTT. Amino acids: CASSSVGQLFSGNTIYF.

The chain recombines TRBV6-2 or TRBV6-3 with TRBJ1-5, with no clear D. CDR1 and CDR2 from the germline V gene are MNHEY and SVGEGT. V was trimmed by 2 bases and J by 1 base, leaving 15 bases between them. CDR3 length: 17 amino acids. Here the CDR3 reads CASSYVSSSGSNQPQHF. The CDR3 coding sequence is TGTGCCAGCAGTTACGTAAGCTCCTCGGGAAGCAATCAGCCCCAGCATTTT.

The chain employs TRBV12-3 or TRBV12-4 and TRBJ2-7, with D unclear. Trimming took 4 bases from V and 1 from J, leaving 8 bases between them. This CDR3 is 13 amino acids long. The CDR3 loop is CASSSGWSYEQYV. In nucleotides, the CDR3 is TGTGCCAGCAGTTCGGGCTGGTCCTACGAGCAGTACGTC.

This clonotype has more than one count but fewer than ten. The chain's CDR3 is CASSPGTTGYTF. The CDR3 nucleotides read TGTGCCAGCAGCCCCGGGACGACAGGCTACACCTTC. The chain joins TRBV12-3 or TRBV12-4 to TRBJ1-2; D is perhaps TRBD1 (5 bases). This CDR3 region has 12 residues. Trimming left V 6 bases short and J 8 bases short, with 13 bases between.

The chain has TRBV10-3 and TRBJ1-1; D might be TRBD1 (6 bases). This CDR3 is 14 amino acids long. Germline CDR1 and CDR2: ENHRY and SYGVKD. V dropped 4 bases and J dropped 8 bases, with 17 bases sitting between them. Here the CDR3 reads CAISVLQGLREAFF. The DNA for the CDR3 is TGTGCCATCAGTGTCTTACAGGGCCTGCGCGAAGCTTTCTTT.

The CDR3 here is CASSLVQGTEAFF. In DNA, the CDR3 is TGTGCCAGCAGCTTGGTTCAGGGAACTGAAGCTTTCTTT. This chain connects TRBV5-6 to TRBJ1-1, with D tentatively TRBD1 (5 bases). The CDR3 has 13 residues. Germline V gene lookup returns CDR1 SGHDT and CDR2 YYEEEE. V was pared by 0 bases and J by 5 bases, with 8 bases between.

The genes are TRBV24-1 and TRBJ1-1, with D unresolved. V lost 0 bases, J lost 5 bases, and 6 bases lay in between. The length of the CDR3 is 13 residues. CDR1 and CDR2 (germline): KGHDR, SFDVKD. For the CDR3, the DNA is TGTGCCACCAGTGATTTGTGGGGAACTGAAGCTTTCTTT. Translated: CATSDLWGTEAFF.

This clonotype occurred a few times. The V and J genes are TRBV2 and TRBJ2-3; unclear D gene. The CDR3 length is 13 residues. V was pared by 5 bases and J by 2 bases, with 8 bases between. Germline-derived CDR1 and CDR2 are SNHLY and FYNNEI. The CDR3 nucleotides read TGTGCCAGCAGTCCCCCCTTCACAGATACGCAGTATTTT. As protein: CASSPPFTDTQYF.

The chain carries TRBV5-1 and TRBJ2-7, with unresolved D. This CDR3 is built from 13 residues. V was cut by 0 bases and J by 5 bases, with 9 bases left in between. Per germline, CDR1 SGHRS and CDR2 YFSETQ. The CDR3 bases are TGCGCCAGCAGCTTGGCAGGTGCTCACGAGCAGTACTTC. Translating it yields CASSLAGAHEQYF. The full variable domain, rest sourced from reference TRBV5-1 and TRBJ2-7, is KAGVTQTPRYLIKTRGQQVTLSCSPISGHRSVSWYQQTPGQGLQFLFEYFSETQRNKGNFPGRFSGRQFSNSRSEMNVSTLELGDSALYLCASSLAGAHEQYFGPGTRLTVT.